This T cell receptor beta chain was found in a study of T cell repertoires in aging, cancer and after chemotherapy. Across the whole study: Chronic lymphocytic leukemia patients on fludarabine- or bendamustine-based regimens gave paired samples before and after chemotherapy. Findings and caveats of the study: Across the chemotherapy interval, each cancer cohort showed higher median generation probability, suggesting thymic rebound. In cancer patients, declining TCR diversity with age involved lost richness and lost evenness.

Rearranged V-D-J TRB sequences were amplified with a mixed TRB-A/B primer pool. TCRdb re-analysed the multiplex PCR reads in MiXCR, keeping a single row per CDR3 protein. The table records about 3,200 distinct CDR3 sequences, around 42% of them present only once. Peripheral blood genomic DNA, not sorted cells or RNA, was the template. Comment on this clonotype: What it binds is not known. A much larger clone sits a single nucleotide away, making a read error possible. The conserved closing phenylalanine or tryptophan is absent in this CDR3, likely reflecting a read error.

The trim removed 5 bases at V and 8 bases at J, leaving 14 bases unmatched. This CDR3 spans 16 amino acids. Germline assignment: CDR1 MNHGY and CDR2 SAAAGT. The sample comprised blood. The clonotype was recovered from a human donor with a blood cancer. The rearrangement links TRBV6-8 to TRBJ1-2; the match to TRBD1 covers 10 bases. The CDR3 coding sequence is TGTGCCAGCAGTGCAGGGGACAGGGGTGACCTGCGAGGCTACACCATC. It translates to CASSAGDRGDLRGYTI.